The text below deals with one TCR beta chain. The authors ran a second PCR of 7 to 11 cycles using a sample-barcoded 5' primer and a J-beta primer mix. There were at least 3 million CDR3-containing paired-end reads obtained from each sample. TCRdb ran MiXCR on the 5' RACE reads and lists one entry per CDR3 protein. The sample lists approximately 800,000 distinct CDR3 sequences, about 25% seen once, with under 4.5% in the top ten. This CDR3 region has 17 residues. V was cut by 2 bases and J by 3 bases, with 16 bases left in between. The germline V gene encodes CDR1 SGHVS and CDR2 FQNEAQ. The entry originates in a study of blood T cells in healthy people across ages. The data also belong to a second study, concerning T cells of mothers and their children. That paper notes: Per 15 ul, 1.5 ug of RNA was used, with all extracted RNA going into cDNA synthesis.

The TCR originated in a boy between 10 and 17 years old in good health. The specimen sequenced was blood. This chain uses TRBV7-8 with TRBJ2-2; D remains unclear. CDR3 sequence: CASSLLDNALDTGELFF. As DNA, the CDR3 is TGTGCCAGCAGCTTACTGGATAACGCACTGGACACCGGGGAGCTGTTTTTT.